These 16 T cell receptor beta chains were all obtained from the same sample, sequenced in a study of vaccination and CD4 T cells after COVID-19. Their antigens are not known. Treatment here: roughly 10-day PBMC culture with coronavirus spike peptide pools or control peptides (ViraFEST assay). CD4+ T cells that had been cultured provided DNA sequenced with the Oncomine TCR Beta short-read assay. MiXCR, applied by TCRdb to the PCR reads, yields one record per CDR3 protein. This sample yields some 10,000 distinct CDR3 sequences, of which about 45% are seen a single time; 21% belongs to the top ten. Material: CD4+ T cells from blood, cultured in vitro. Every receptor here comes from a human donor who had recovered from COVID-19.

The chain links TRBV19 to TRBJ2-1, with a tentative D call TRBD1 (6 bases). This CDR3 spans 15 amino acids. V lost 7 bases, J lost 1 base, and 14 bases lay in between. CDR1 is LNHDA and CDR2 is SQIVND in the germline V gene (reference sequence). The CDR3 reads CASTHSDRSYNEQFF. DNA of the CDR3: TGTGCCAGTACCCATTCGGACAGATCCTACAATGAGCAGTTCTTC. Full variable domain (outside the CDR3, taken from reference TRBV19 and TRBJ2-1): DGGITQSPKYLFRKEGQNVTLSCEQNLNHDAMYWYRQDPGQGLRLIYYSQIVNDFQKGDIAEGYSVSREKKESFPLTVTSAQKNPTAFYLCASTHSDRSYNEQFFGPGTRLTVL.

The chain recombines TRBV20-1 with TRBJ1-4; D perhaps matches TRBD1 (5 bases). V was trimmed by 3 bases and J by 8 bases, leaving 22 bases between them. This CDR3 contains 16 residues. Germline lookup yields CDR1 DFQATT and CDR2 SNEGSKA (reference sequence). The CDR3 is CSASRSFLGASEKLFF. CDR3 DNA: TGCAGTGCTAGCCGATCTTTCCTCGGGGCGAGCGAAAAACTGTTTTTT.

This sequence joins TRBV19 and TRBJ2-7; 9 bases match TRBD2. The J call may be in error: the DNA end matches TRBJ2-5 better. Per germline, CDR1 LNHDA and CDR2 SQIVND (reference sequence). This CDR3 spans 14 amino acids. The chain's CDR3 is CASSIGTSPETQYF. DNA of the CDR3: TGTGCCAGTAGTATCGGGACTAGCCCGGAGACCCAGTACTTC.

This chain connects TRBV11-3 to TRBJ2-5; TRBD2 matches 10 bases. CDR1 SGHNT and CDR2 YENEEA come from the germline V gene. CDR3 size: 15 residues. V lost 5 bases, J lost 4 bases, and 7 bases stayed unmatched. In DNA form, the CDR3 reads TGTGCCAGCAGCCCACAGCGGGGGGGACCAGAGACCCAGTACTTC. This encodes CASSPQRGGPETQYF.

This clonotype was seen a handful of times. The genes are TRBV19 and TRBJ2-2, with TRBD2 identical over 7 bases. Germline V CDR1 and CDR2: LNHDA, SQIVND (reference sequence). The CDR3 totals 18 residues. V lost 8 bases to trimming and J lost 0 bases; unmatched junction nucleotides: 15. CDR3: CASDPGGGLNANTGELFF. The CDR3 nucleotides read TGTGCCAGTGACCCGGGGGGAGGGCTGAACGCGAACACCGGGGAGCTGTTTTTT.

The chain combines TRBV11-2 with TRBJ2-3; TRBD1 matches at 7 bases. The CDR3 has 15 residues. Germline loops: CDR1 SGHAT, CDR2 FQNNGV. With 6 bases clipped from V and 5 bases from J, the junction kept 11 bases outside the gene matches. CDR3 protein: CASRPVQGSRDTQYF. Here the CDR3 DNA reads TGTGCCAGCAGGCCGGTACAGGGGTCAAGAGATACGCAGTATTTT.

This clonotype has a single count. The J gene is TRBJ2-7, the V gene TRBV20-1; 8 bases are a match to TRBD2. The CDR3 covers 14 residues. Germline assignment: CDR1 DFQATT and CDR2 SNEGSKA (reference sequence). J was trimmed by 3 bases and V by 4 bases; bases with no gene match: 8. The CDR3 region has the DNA TGCAGTGCTATACTTTCGGGACTAGACTACGAGCAGTACTTC. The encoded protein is CSAILSGLDYEQYF.

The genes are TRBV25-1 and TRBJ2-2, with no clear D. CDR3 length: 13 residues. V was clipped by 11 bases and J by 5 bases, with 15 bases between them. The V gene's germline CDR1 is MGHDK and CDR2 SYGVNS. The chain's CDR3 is CAASPPGTGELFF. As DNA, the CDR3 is TGTGCCGCCTCTCCACCGGGTACCGGGGAGCTGTTTTTT.

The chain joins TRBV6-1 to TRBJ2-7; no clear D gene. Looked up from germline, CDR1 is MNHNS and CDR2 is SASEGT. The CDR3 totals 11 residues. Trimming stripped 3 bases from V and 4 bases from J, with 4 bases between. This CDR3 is CASSDLYEQYF. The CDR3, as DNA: TGTGCCAGCAGTGACCTATACGAGCAGTACTTC.

This CDR3 reads CSVTGGTANINQPQHF. CDR3 nucleotide sequence: TGCAGTGTCACGGGTGGGACAGCCAACATCAATCAGCCCCAGCATTTT. The chain employs TRBV20-1 and TRBJ1-5, with 7 bases matching TRBD1. This CDR3 contains 16 residues. The V and J ends lost 7 bases and 3 bases, in that order; junction bases with no gene match: 15. CDR1 and CDR2 from the germline V gene are DFQATT and SNEGSKA (reference sequence).

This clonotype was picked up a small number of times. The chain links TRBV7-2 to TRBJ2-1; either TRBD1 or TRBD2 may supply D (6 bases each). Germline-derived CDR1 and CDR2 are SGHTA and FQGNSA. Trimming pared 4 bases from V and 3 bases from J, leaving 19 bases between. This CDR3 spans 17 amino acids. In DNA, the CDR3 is TGTGCCAGCAGCTCAACCCCACGGGGGCAGTTCTACAATGAGCAGTTCTTC. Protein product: CASSSTPRGQFYNEQFF.

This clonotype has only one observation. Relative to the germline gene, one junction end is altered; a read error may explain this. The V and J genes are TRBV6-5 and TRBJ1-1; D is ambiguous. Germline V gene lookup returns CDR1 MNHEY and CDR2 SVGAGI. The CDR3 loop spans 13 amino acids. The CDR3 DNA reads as TGTGCCAGTAGTTTCCTAGTGAACACTGAAGCTTTCTTT. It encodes CASSFLVNTEAFF.

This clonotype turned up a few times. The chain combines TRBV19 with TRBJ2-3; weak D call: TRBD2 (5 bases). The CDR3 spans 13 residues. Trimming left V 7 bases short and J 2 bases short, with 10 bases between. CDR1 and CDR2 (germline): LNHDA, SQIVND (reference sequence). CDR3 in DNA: TGTGCCAGTAACGGCGGGCCCACAGATACGCAGTATTTT. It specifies CASNGGPTDTQYF.

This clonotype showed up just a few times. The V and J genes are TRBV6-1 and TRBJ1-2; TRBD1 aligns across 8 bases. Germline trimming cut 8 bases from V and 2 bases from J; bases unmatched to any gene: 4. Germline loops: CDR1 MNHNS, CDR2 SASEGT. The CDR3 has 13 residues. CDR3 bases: TGTGCCAGCGGACAGGGACCGAACTATGGCTACACCTTC. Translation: CASGQGPNYGYTF.

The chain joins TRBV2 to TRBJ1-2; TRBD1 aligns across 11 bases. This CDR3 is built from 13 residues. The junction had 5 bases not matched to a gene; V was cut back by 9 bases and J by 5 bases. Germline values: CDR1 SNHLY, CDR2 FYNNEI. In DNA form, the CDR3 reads TGTGCCAGTTCCGGGACAGGGGGATATGGCTACACCTTC. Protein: CASSGTGGYGYTF.

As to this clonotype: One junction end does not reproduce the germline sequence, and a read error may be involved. The CDR3 coding sequence is TGTGCCGGCAGCTTAGCGGCGAACACCGGGGAGCTGTTTTTT. This encodes CAGSLAANTGELFF. The chain uses TRBV7-6 and TRBJ2-2, with D possibly matching TRBD2 (6 bases). The germline V gene encodes CDR1 SGHVS and CDR2 FNYEAQ. The CDR3 totals 14 residues.